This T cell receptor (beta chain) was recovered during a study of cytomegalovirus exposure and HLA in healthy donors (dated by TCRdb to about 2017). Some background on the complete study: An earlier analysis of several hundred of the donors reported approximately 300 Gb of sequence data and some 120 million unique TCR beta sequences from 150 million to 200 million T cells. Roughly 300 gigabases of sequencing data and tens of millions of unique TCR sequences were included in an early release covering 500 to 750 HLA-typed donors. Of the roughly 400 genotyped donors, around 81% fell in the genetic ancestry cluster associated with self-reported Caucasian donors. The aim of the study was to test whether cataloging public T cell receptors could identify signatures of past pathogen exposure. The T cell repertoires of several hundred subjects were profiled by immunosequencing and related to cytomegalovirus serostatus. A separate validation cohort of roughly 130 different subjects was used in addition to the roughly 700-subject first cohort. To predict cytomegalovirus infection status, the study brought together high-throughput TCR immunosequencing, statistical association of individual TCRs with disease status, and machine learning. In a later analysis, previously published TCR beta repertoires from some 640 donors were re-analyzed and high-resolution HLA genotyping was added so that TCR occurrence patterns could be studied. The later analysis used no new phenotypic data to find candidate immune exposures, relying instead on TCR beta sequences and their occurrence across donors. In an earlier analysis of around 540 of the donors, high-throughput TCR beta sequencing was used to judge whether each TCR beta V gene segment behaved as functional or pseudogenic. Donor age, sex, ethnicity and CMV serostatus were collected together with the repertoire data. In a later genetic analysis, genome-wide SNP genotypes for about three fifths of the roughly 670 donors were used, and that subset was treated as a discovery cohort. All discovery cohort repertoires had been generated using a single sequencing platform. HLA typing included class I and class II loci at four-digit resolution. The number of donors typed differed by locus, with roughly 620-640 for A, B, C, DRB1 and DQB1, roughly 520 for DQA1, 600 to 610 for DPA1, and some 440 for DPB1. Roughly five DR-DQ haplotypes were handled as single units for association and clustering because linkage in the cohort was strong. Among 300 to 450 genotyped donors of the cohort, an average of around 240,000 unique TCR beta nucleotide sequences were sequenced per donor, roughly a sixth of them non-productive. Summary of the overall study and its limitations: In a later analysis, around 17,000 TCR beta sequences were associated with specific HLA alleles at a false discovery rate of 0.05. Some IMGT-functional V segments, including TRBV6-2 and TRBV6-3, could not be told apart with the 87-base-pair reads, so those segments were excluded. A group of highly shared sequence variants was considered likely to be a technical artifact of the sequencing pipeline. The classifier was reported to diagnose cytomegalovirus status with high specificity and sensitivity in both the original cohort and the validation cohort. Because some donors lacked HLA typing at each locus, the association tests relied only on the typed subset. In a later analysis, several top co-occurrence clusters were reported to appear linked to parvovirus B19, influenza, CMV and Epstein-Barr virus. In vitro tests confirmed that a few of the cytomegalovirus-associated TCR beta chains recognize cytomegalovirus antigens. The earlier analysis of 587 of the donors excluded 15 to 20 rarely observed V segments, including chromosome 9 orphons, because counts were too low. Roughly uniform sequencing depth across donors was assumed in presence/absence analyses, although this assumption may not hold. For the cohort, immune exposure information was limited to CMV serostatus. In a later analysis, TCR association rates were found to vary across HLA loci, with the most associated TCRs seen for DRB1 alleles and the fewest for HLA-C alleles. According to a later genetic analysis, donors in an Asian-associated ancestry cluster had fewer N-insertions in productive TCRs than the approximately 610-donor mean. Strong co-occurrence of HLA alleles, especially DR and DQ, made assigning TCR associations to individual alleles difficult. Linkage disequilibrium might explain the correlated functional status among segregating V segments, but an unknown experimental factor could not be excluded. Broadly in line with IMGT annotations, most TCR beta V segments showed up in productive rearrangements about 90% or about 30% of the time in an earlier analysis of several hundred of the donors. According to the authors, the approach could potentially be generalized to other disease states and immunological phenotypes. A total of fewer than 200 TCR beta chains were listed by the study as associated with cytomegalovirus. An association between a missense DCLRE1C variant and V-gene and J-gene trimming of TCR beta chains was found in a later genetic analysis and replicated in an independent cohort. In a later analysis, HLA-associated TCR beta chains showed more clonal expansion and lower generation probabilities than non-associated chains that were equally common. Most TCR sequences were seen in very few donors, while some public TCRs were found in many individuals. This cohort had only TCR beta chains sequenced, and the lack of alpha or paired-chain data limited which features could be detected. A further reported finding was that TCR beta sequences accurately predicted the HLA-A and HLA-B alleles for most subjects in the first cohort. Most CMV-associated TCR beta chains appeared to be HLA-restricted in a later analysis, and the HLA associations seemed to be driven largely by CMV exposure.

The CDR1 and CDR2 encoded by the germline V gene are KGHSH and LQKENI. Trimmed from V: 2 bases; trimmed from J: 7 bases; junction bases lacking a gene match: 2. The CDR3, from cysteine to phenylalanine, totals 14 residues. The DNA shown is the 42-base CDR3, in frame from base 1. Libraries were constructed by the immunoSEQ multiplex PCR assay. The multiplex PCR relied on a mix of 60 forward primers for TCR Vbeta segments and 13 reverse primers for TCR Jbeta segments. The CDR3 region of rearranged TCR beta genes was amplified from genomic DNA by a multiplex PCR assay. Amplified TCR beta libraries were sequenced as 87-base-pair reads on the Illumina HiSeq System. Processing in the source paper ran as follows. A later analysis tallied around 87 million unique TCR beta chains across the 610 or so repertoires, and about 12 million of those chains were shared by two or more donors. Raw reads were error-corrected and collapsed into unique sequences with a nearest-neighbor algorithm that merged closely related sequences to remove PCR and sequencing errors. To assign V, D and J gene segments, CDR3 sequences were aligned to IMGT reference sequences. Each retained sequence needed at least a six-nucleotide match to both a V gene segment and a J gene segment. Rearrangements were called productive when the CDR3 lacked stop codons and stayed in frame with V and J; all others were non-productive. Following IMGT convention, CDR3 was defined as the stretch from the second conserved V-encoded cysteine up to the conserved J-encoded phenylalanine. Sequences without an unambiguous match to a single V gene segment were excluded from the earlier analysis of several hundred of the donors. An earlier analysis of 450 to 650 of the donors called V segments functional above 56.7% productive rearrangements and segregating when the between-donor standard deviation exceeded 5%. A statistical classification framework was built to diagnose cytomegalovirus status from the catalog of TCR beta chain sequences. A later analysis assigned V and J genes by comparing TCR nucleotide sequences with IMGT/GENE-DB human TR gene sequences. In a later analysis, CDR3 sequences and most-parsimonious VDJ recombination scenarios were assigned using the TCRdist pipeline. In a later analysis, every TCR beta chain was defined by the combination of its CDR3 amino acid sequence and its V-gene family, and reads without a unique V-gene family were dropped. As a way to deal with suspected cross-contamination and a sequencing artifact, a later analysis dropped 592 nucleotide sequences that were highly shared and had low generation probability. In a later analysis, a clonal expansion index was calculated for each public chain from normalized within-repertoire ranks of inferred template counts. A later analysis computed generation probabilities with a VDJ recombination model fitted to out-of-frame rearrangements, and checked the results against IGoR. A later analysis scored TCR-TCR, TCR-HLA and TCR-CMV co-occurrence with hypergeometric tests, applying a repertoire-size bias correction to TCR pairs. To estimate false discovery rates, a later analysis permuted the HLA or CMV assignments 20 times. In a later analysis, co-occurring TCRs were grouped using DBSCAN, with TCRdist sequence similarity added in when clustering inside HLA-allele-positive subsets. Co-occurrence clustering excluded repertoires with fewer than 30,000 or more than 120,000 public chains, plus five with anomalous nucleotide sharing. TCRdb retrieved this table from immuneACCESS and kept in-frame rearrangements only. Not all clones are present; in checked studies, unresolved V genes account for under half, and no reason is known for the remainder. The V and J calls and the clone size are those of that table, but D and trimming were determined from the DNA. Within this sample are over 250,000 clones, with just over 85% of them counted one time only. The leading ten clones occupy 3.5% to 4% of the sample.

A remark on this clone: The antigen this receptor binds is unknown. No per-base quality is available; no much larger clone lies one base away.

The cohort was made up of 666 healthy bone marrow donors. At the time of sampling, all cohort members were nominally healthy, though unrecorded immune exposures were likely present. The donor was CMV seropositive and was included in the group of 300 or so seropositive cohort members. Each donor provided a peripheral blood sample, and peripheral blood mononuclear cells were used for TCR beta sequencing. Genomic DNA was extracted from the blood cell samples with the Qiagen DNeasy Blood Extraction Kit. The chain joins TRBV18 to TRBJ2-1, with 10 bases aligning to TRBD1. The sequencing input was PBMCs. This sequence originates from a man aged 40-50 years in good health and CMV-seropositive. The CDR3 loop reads CASSPDRGRNEQFF. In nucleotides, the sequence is TGTGCCAGCTCACCAGACAGGGGGCGTAATGAGCAGTTCTTC.